This T cell receptor (beta chain) was sequenced for a study of T cells in tuberculosis. Overall study findings and caveats: Smaller distances to GMM-specific TCRs suggested their expansion in active tuberculosis.

This clone showed up just once. Its antigen is undetermined. Libraries were prepared by immunoSEQ multiplex PCR; TCRdb keeps only in-frame clonotypes and omits some of them. The data contain around 35,000 clones, approximately 94% of them seen just once; the ten biggest clones take up about 12%. V was shortened by 0 bases and J by 5 bases, with 6 bases between the two germline ends. Germline values: CDR1 KGHSH, CDR2 LQKENI. The CDR3 runs to 13 residues. The specimen was PBMCs. The chain carries TRBV18 and TRBJ2-3; D not certain. This clonotype was sampled from a donor between 10 and 35 years old with latent tuberculosis or without tuberculosis infection. Some clones in this sample may be carry-over from other donors' samples. As DNA, the CDR3 is TGTGCCAGCTCACCACCGGTTAGAGATACGCAGTATTTT. It is translated as CASSPPVRDTQYF.